This T cell receptor (beta chain) was sequenced for a study of blood T cell repertoires in COVID-19. Study at large: The samples span acute and convalescent COVID-19 from the United States, Italy and Spain. PBMCs, B-cell-depleted T cells, or T cells provided the cDNA or gDNA that made up the material.

Authors' analysis steps: The authors estimated nucleated cell counts from reference gene primer amplification. Using immunoSEQ multiplex PCR, the repertoire was profiled, and TCRdb retains in-frame clones only, with some absent. D and trimming were read from the DNA, whereas the V and J calls and clone size are those reported in that table. Here the sample spans a few hundred thousand clones, around four fifths being singletons. V was clipped by 9 bases and J by 5 bases, with 27 bases between them. Germline loops: CDR1 LNHDA, CDR2 SQIVND (reference sequence). The CDR3 consists of 17 residues. V and J are TRBV19 and TRBJ2-3; D may be TRBD2 (6 bases). This clonotype originated in a woman in her fifties or sixties with acute or convalescent COVID-19. The sample was peripheral blood. This CDR3 is CASRALEGKRAGDTQYF. CDR3 coding DNA: TGTGCCAGCCGAGCCTTGGAGGGGAAAAGGGCGGGAGATACGCAGTATTTT.